The entry below gives a single T cell receptor beta chain sequence along with its context. Its antigen is not identified. Germline V gene lookup returns CDR1 MNHEY and CDR2 SMNVEV (reference sequence). The CDR3 length is 15 residues. This sample is drawn from a study of cytomegalovirus exposure and HLA in healthy donors. Study-level background: Unique TCRs numbering around 85 million, obtained from HLA-typed donors, made up an early data release. Study findings and constraints: Analysis performed later showed TCR beta chains linked to HLA being more clonally expanded than equally common others.

Healthy bone marrow donors formed the donor group. With 60 Vbeta and 13 Jbeta primers, the PCR was carried out. TCRdb's copy holds only in-frame clones and misses some; the assay was immunoSEQ multiplex PCR. The table shows 150,000 to 200,000 clones, with around 77% occurring only once. The source material was PBMCs. V gene TRBV27 combines with J gene TRBJ2-5; no clear D. The end of the DNA fits TRBJ2-7 better, so the J call may be wrong. The origin of this receptor is a woman younger than 45 in good health and CMV-seronegative. The CDR3 nucleotides are TGTGCCAGCAGTCGGTCCCCTGCCTCCTCCTACGAGCAGTACTTC. Its translation: CASSRSPASSYEQYF.